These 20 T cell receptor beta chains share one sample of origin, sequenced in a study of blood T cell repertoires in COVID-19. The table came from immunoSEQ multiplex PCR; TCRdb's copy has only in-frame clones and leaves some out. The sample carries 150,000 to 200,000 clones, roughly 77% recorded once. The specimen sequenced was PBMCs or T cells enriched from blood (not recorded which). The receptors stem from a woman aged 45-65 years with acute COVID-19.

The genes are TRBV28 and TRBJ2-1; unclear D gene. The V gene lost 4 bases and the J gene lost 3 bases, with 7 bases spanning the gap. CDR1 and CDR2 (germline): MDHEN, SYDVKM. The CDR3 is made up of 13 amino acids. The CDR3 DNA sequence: TGTGCCAGCAGTTACATCTTCTACAATGAGCAGTTCTTC. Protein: CASSYIFYNEQFF.

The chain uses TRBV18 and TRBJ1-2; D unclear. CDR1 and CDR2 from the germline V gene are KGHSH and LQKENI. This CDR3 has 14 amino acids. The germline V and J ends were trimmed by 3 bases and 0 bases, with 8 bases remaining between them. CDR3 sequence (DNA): TGTGCCAGCTCACCGGCAGATCCTAACTATGGCTACACCTTC. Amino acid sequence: CASSPADPNYGYTF.

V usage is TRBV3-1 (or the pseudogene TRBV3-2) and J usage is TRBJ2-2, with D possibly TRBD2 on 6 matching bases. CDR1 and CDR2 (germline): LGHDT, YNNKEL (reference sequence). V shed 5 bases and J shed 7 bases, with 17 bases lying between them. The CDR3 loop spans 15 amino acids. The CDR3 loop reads CASSFARGYNGELFF. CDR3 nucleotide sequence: TGTGCCAGCAGCTTCGCCCGGGGGTATAACGGGGAGCTGTTTTTT.

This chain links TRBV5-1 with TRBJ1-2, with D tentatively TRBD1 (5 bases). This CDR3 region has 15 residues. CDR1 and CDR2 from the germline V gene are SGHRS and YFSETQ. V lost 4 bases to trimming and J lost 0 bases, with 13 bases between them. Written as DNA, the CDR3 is TGCGCCAGCAGCCTGAAGGACAATTCTAACTATGGCTACACCTTC. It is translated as CASSLKDNSNYGYTF.

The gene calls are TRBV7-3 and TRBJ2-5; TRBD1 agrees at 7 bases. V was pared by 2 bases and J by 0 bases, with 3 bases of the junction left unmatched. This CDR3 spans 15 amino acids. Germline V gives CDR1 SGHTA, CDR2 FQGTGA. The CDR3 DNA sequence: TGTGCCAGCAGCTTACCCGGGACAGACCAAGAGACCCAGTACTTC. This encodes CASSLPGTDQETQYF.

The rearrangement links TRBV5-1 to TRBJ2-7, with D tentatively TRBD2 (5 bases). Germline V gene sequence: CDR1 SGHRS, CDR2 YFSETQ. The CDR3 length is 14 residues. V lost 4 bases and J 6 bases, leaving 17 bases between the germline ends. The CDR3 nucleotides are TGCGCCAGCAGCACGGGTGAGGGCGTCGTCGAGCAGTACGTC. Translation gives CASSTGEGVVEQYV.

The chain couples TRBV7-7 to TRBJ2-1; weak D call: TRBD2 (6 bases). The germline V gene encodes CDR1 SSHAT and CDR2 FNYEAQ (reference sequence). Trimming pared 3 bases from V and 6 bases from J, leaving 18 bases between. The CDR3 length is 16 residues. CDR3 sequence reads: CASSLLVEGGGNEQFF. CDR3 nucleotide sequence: TGTGCCAGCAGCTTGCTCGTGGAGGGTGGAGGCAATGAGCAGTTCTTC.

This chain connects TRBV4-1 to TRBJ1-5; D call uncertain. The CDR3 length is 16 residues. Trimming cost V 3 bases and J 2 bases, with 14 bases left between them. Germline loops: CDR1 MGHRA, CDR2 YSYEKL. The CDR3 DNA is TGCGCCAGCAGCCACAGACTTAACCTGGGCAATCAGCCCCAGCATTTT. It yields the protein CASSHRLNLGNQPQHF.

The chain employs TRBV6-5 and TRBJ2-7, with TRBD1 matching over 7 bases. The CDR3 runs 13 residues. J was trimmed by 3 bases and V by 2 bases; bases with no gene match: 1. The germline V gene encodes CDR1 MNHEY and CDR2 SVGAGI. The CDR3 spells CASSYAGGYEQYV. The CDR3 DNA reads TGTGCCAGCAGTTACGCAGGGGGCTACGAGCAGTACGTC.

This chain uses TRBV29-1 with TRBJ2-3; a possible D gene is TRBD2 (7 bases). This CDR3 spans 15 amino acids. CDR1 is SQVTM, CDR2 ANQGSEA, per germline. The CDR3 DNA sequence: TGCAGGAACAGGGAGGGGTGCATCGAAACAGATACGCAGTATTTT. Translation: CRNREGCIETDTQYF.

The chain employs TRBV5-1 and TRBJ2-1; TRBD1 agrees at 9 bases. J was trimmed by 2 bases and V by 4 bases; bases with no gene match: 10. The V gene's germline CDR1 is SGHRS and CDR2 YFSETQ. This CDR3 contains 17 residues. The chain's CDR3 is CASSPFTGTGTYNEQFF. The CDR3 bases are TGCGCCAGCAGCCCATTTACCGGGACAGGGACCTACAATGAGCAGTTCTTC.

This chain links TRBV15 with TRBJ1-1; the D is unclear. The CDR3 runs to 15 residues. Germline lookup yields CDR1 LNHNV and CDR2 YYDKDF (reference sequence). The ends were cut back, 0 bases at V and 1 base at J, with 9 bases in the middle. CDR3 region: CATSRDRVENTEAFF. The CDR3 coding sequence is TGTGCCACCAGCAGAGATCGCGTAGAGAACACTGAAGCTTTCTTT. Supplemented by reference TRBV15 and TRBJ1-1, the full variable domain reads DAMVIQNPRYQVTQFGKPVTLSCSQTLNHNVMYWYQQKSSQAPKLLFHYYDKDFNNEADTPDNFQSRRPNTSFCFLDIRSPGLGDTAMYLCATSRDRVENTEAFFGQGTRLTVV.

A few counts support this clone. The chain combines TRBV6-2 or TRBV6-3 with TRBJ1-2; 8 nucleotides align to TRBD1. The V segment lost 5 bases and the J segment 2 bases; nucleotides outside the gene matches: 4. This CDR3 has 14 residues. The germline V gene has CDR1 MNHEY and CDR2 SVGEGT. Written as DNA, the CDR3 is TGTGCCAGCAGTAGTAACAGGGGGAACTATGGCTACACCTTC. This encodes CASSSNRGNYGYTF.

The CDR3 DNA reads as TGTGCCTGGAGGGTGACAGGGAGGAACTATGGCTACACCTTC. Protein: CAWRVTGRNYGYTF. The chain has TRBV30 and TRBJ1-2; 7 bases agree with TRBD1. The CDR3 is made up of 14 amino acids. Germline CDR1 reads GTSNPN; CDR2 reads SVGIG (reference sequence). Trimming took 3 bases from V and 2 from J; bases not matched to a gene: 6.

Written as DNA, the CDR3 is TGCGCCAGTAAAGTACAGGTCCCCCAAGAGACCCAGTACTTC. This encodes CASKVQVPQETQYF. The chain joins TRBV10-1 to TRBJ2-5; weak D call: TRBD1 (5 bases). The CDR3 runs to 14 residues. Trimming shortened V by 9 bases and J by 1 base, and 15 bases separated the two germline ends. Germline V gives CDR1 WNHNN, CDR2 SYGVQD (reference sequence).

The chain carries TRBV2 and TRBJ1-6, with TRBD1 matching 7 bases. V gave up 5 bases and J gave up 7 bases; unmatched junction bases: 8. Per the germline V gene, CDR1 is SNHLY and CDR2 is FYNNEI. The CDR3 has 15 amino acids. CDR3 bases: TGTGCCAGCAGTCCCTCGACAGGGTGGAATTCACCCCTCCACTTT. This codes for CASSPSTGWNSPLHF.

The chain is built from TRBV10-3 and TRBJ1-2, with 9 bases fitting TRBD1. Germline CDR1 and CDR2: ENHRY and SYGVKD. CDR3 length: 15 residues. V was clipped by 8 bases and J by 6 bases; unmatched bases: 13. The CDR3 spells CAILPGDRVVNGYTF. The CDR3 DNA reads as TGTGCCATCTTGCCCGGGGACAGGGTTGTGAATGGCTACACCTTC.

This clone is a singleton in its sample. CDR3: CATGKPSGGVHEQFF. The DNA for the CDR3 is TGTGCCACAGGGAAACCTAGCGGGGGAGTCCATGAGCAGTTCTTC. This chain joins TRBV24-1 and TRBJ2-1, with 10 nucleotides matching TRBD2. The germline V gene has CDR1 KGHDR and CDR2 SFDVKD. The CDR3 is 15 amino acids. Trimming at V came to 10 bases and at J to 8 bases, leaving 13 bases not matched to a gene.

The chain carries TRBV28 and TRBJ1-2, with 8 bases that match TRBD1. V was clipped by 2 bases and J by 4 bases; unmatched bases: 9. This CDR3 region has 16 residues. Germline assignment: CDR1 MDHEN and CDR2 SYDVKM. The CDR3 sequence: CASSLISPGQGYGYTF. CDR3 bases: TGTGCCAGCAGTTTAATTTCCCCAGGACAGGGCTATGGCTACACCTTC.

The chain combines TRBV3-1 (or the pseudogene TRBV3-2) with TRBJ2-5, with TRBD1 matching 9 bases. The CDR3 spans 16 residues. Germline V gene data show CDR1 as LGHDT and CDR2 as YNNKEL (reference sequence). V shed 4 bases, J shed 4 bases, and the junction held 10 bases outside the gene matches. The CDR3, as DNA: TGTGCCAGCAGCCCCCCGGGACAGGGTCCCCTAGAGACCCAGTACTTC. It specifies CASSPPGQGPLETQYF.